This T cell receptor (beta chain) was sequenced during a study of spatial heterogeneity in lung cancer. Study in general: Detection consistently captured more beta-chain sequences than alpha-chain sequences. Findings of the study overall: Higher tumor mutation counts went along with higher counts of expanded intratumoral alpha and beta TCRs. Expanded TCRs classified as ubiquitous or regional were counted, and these counts tracked ubiquitous and regional nonsynonymous mutations, respectively.

The V gene lost 6 bases and the J gene lost 6 bases, with 20 bases spanning the gap. The CDR3 loop spans 15 amino acids. Germline assignment: CDR1 DFQATT and CDR2 SNEGSKA (reference sequence). This clonotype was counted between two and nine times. Its specificity is unknown. Stated time point: sample taken at primary tumor resection. TCRs were sequenced from unsorted whole RNA of tumor, nontumor lung or PBMC. Each molecule of TCR cDNA was tagged with one unique molecular identifier. From the 5' RACE reads, TCRdb called clonotypes with MiXCR, one entry per CDR3 protein. The data contain over 2,000 distinct CDR3 sequences, under 25% of them singletons.

This rearrangement joins TRBV20-1 to TRBJ2-2; D is perhaps TRBD1 (6 bases). This TCR derives from a male donor with early-stage non-small cell lung cancer. The specimen was lung tumor tissue, collected at surgery. The CDR3 DNA reads TGCAGTGCGCCCGCACATTGGGGGCCGTCCGGGGAGCTGTTTTTT. Protein: CSAPAHWGPSGELFF.